The 28 T cell receptor beta chains below were found in one sample sequenced in a study of blood T cell repertoires in COVID-19. Measured with immunoSEQ multiplex PCR; TCRdb has only the in-frame clones, and not every one. The data contain 70,000 to 95,000 clones, about 81% of them seen just once; the ten biggest clones take up 13%. The sample consisted of peripheral blood. Every receptor here comes from a human donor in a cohort sampled during active COVID-19.

V gene TRBV2 combines with J gene TRBJ2-4; D is perhaps TRBD1 (6 bases). CDR3 length: 15 amino acids. Germline V gene lookup returns CDR1 SNHLY and CDR2 FYNNEI. Trimming took off 5 bases at V and 1 base at J, with 12 bases between the two ends. CDR3 nucleotides: TGTGCCAGCAGTCCCGACAGGCTGGCCAAAAACATTCAGTACTTC. It encodes CASSPDRLAKNIQYF.

V and J are TRBV2 and TRBJ1-1; TRBD1 agrees at 7 bases. Germline lookup yields CDR1 SNHLY and CDR2 FYNNEI. This CDR3 region has 13 residues. After removal of 7 bases from V and 2 bases from J, the junction contained 4 bases not matched to a gene. The CDR3 sequence is CASMGQPNTEAFF. For the CDR3, the DNA is TGTGCCAGCATGGGACAGCCTAACACTGAAGCTTTCTTT.

J is TRBJ2-1 and V is TRBV28, with TRBD2 as a possible D gene (5 bases). Trimming removed 8 bases at V and 7 bases at J, with 18 bases between. Germline V CDR1 and CDR2: MDHEN, SYDVKM. This CDR3 is built from 14 residues. Here the CDR3 reads CASRLAGDFNEQFF. DNA of the CDR3: TGTGCCAGCCGCCTTGCCGGGGATTTTAATGAGCAGTTCTTC.

The chain recombines TRBV18 with TRBJ1-1; 9 bases are shared with TRBD1. CDR1 is KGHSH, CDR2 LQKENI, per germline. Germline trimming cut 3 bases from V and 4 bases from J; bases unmatched to any gene: 6. This CDR3 contains 15 residues. The CDR3 bases are TGTGCCAGCTCACCGAGACAGGGGGGGATCACTGAAGCTTTCTTT. Translated, it gives CASSPRQGGITEAFF.

The rearrangement links TRBV10-1 to TRBJ2-2, with D possibly matching TRBD1 (6 bases). The CDR3 has 17 residues. Germline assignment: CDR1 WNHNN and CDR2 SYGVQD (reference sequence). The V end was cut by 6 bases, the J end by 3 bases, with 20 bases between. The DNA for the CDR3 is TGCGCCAGCAGCGGAGGAGCAGGGGCCCACTACACCGGGGAGCTGTTTTTT. It is translated as CASSGGAGAHYTGELFF.

The chain joins TRBV10-3 to TRBJ2-1; 13 nucleotides line up with TRBD2. This CDR3 contains 16 residues. Germline V lookup: CDR1 ENHRY, CDR2 SYGVKD. J lost 7 bases, V lost 3 bases, and 6 bases had no gene match. For the CDR3, the DNA is TGTGCCATCAGTGACCAACTAGCGGGGGGGACGAATGAGCAGTTCTTC. Its protein is CAISDQLAGGTNEQFF.

The chain uses TRBV7-8 and TRBJ1-1; D gene unclear. Germline loops: CDR1 SGHVS, CDR2 FQNEAQ. There are 15 residues in the CDR3. Trimming removed 3 bases from V and 5 bases from J, with 16 bases in between. The CDR3 DNA is TGTGCCAGCAGCTTTACCTCTCCCGAGGGAACTGAAGCTTTCTTT. This translates into CASSFTSPEGTEAFF.

This clone was seen a few times. The genes are TRBV2 and TRBJ1-1; the D gene is possibly TRBD1 (5 bases). Trimming shortened V by 7 bases and J by 4 bases, and 10 bases separated the two germline ends. Germline V gene sequence: CDR1 SNHLY, CDR2 FYNNEI. This CDR3 has 12 residues. In DNA, the CDR3 is TGTGCCAGCAACGGCAGGGCCACTGAAGCTTTCTTT. It is translated as CASNGRATEAFF.

The rearrangement uses TRBV23-1 and TRBJ2-5, with D perhaps TRBD1 (5 bases). TRBV23-1 is an ORF, and what it does is uncertain. Trimming cost V 7 bases and J 7 bases, with 7 bases left between them. The CDR3 is made up of 10 amino acids. The CDR3 DNA reads as TGCGCCAGCAAAAGGGGGACCCAGTACTTC. Translation gives CASKRGTQYF.

V and J are TRBV7-2 and TRBJ2-7; TRBD1 might be the D (6 bases). Germline CDR1 reads SGHTA; CDR2 reads FQGNSA. The CDR3 is 14 residues long. Trimming took 6 bases from V and 2 from J, leaving 14 bases between them. The CDR3 region is CASSYREFAYEQYF. The CDR3 DNA reads as TGTGCCAGCAGTTACAGGGAGTTCGCCTACGAGCAGTACTTC.

V gene TRBV27 combines with J gene TRBJ1-4; D gene uncertain. The ends were cut back, 7 bases at V and 7 bases at J, with 22 bases in the middle. This CDR3 is built from 16 residues. Germline V lookup: CDR1 MNHEY, CDR2 SMNVEV (reference sequence). This CDR3 reads CASTSAGRASGEKLFF. Here the CDR3 DNA reads TGTGCCAGCACATCGGCTGGGCGGGCTTCGGGTGAAAAACTGTTTTTT.

The genes are TRBV2 and TRBJ2-1; possibly TRBD1 for D (5 bases). The V end was cut by 5 bases, the J end by 4 bases, with 15 bases between. The germline CDR1 and CDR2 sequences are SNHLY and FYNNEI. This CDR3 comprises 15 residues. The CDR3 protein is CASSFRADPYNEQFF. The CDR3, as DNA: TGTGCCAGCAGTTTCAGGGCCGACCCATACAATGAGCAGTTCTTC.

In this sample, this clone turned up once. V and J are TRBV11-3 and TRBJ2-3; 10 nucleotides match TRBD2. The CDR3 extends over 15 amino acids. Germline lookup yields CDR1 SGHNT and CDR2 YENEEA. Trimming cost V 5 bases and J 6 bases; bases outside gene matches: 8. CDR3 nucleotides: TGTGCCAGCAGCCTTTCTAGCGGGGGTGGGGATACGCAGTATTTT. Amino acid sequence: CASSLSSGGGDTQYF.

V gene TRBV30 combines with J gene TRBJ2-2; possible D gene TRBD2, 6 bases. The V gene lost 3 bases and the J gene lost 4 bases, with 12 bases spanning the gap. Germline CDR1 and CDR2: GTSNPN and SVGIG (reference sequence). This CDR3 spans 14 amino acids. CDR3 bases: TGTGCCTGGAGGAAGGGACTCCTCACCGGGGAGCTGTTTTTT. Translating gives CAWRKGLLTGELFF.

The chain uses TRBV11-2 and TRBJ2-6, with D hard to call. CDR3 length: 16 amino acids. Germline V CDR1 and CDR2: SGHAT, FQNNGV. The ends were cut back, 3 bases at V and 3 bases at J, with 12 bases in the middle. The CDR3 reads CASSFSWRGGANVLTF. The CDR3 coding sequence is TGTGCCAGCAGCTTCTCCTGGCGAGGTGGGGCCAACGTCCTGACTTTC.

This rearrangement joins TRBV6-5 to TRBJ1-3; D is unclear. The CDR3 is 15 amino acids. CDR1 and CDR2 (germline): MNHEY, SVGAGI. Trimming removed 6 bases from V and 0 bases from J, with 12 bases in between. CDR3 bases: TGTGCCAGCAGGATTGACGGGTCCTCTGGAAACACCATATATTTT. It translates to CASRIDGSSGNTIYF.

The chain recombines TRBV5-1 with TRBJ2-2; weak D call: TRBD2 (6 bases). Germline CDR1 and CDR2: SGHRS and YFSETQ. Trimming stripped 4 bases from V and 11 bases from J, with 18 bases between. CDR3 length equals 14 residues. CDR3 coding DNA: TGCGCCAGCAGCCCCAGCCCCATAGCGGCCGAGCTGTTTTTT. Its translation: CASSPSPIAAELFF.

The genes are TRBV6-5 and TRBJ1-1, with 8 bases that match TRBD1. The V gene's germline CDR1 is MNHEY and CDR2 SVGAGI. This CDR3 region has 15 residues. The V and J ends lost 6 bases and 1 base, in that order; junction bases with no gene match: 7. This CDR3 reads CASSNLGTGNTEAFF. In DNA form, the CDR3 reads TGTGCCAGCAGCAACCTCGGGACAGGGAACACTGAAGCTTTCTTT.

The chain has TRBV7-2 and TRBJ1-6; TRBD1 agrees at 10 bases. CDR3 length: 16 residues. V was pared by 5 bases and J by 9 bases, with 10 bases of the junction left unmatched. Germline CDR1 is SGHTA and CDR2 is FQGNSA. CDR3 sequence (DNA): TGTGCCAGCAGCCTGCTCGGACAGGGGGGCGGTTCACCCCTCCACTTT. Amino acid sequence: CASSLLGQGGGSPLHF.

The sample holds a few counts of this clone. The V gene is TRBV24-1, the J gene TRBJ1-2; tentative D call: TRBD1 (5 bases). The length of the CDR3 is 15 residues. Per the germline V gene, CDR1 is KGHDR and CDR2 is SFDVKD. Deletions cut 2 bases from V and 4 bases from J, with 13 bases between. CDR3 amino acids: CATSDSTGSPYGYTF. In DNA, the CDR3 is TGTGCCACCAGTGATTCAACAGGTTCCCCCTATGGCTACACCTTC.

The sample holds a few counts of this clone. V is TRBV7-2 and J is TRBJ1-4; D call uncertain. Trimming took off 5 bases at V and 8 bases at J, with 15 bases between the two ends. CDR1 SGHTA and CDR2 FQGNSA come from the germline V gene. There are 14 residues in the CDR3. CDR3 DNA sequence: TGTGCCAGCAGCCAGAGCGGGGTCAAGGAAAAACTGTTTTTT. Its translation: CASSQSGVKEKLFF.

This chain joins TRBV7-8 and TRBJ1-4, with TRBD1 matching over 7 bases. The CDR3 loop spans 14 amino acids. J gave up 8 bases and V 3 bases, and 6 bases lay outside the gene matches. Germline V lookup: CDR1 SGHVS, CDR2 FQNEAQ. CDR3 in DNA: TGTGCCAGCAGCTTGGAGGGGGCCCAGGAAAAACTGTTTTTT. Translating it yields CASSLEGAQEKLFF. Combining the CDR3 with reference TRBV7-8 and TRBJ1-4 gives the whole variable domain GAGVSQSPRYKVAKRGQDVALRCDPISGHVSLFWYQQALGQGPEFLTYFQNEAQLDKSGLPSDRFFAERPEGSVSTLKIQRTQQEDSAVYLCASSLEGAQEKLFFGSGTQLSVL.

The V call is TRBV4-2, the J call TRBJ1-2, with D tentatively TRBD1 (6 bases). Germline lookup yields CDR1 LGHNA and CDR2 YNFKEQ. This CDR3 spans 15 amino acids. Trimming removed 0 bases from V and 1 base from J, with 9 bases in between. The DNA of the CDR3 is TGTGCCAGCAGCCAAGATAGGGGGGGTAACTATGGCTACACCTTC. Its protein product is CASSQDRGGNYGYTF.

The J gene is TRBJ1-6, the V gene TRBV6-2 or TRBV6-3; TRBD1 might be the D (6 bases). V dropped 5 bases and J dropped 8 bases, with 7 bases sitting between them. The CDR3 is 12 amino acids. Germline V lookup: CDR1 MNHEY, CDR2 SVGEGT. Here the CDR3 reads CASSRTDSPLHF. In DNA form, the CDR3 reads TGTGCCAGCAGTCGGACAGATTCACCCCTCCACTTT.

The chain has TRBV5-8 and TRBJ2-5; 9 nucleotides agree with TRBD2. This CDR3 has 14 amino acids. Looked up from germline, CDR1 is SGHTS and CDR2 is YDEGEE. V was clipped by 6 bases and J by 6 bases; unmatched bases: 9. CDR3 protein: CASTLAGARKTQYF. The CDR3 coding sequence is TGTGCCAGCACCTTAGCGGGGGCCCGAAAGACCCAGTACTTC. Together with reference TRBV5-8 and TRBJ2-5, the CDR3 gives the full variable domain: EAGVTQSPTHLIKTRGQQATLRCSPISGHTSVYWYQQALGLGLQFLLWYDEGEERNRGNFPPRFSGRQFPNYSSELNVNALELEDSALYLCASTLAGARKTQYFGPGTRLLVL.

The rearrangement uses TRBV6-2 or TRBV6-3 and TRBJ2-5; a weak D match, TRBD1 (6 bases). This CDR3 spans 18 amino acids. The ends were cut back, 4 bases at V and 2 bases at J, with 23 bases in the middle. Germline V CDR1 and CDR2: MNHEY, SVGEGT. The DNA for the CDR3 is TGTGCCAGCAGTTCCAATTGGGGGCTACCCATTCGACAAGAGACCCAGTACTTC. Protein product: CASSSNWGLPIRQETQYF.

The CDR3 bases are TGTGCCAGCAGACCCTTGGGGGGGCCCAGCTCCTACAATGAGCAGTTCTTC. Its protein product is CASRPLGGPSSYNEQFF. The genes are TRBV2 and TRBJ2-1; TRBD2 might be the D (7 bases). This CDR3 is built from 17 residues. Trimming shortened V by 6 bases and J by 0 bases, and 18 bases separated the two germline ends. From germline, CDR1 is SNHLY and CDR2 FYNNEI.

About this clone: One end of the junction does not line up with germline, which may come from a read error. The same CDR3 is also encoded by other DNA sequences in this sample. The J gene is TRBJ1-5, the V gene TRBV2; possibly TRBD1 for D (5 bases). Germline CDR1 is SNHLY and CDR2 is FYNNEI. This CDR3 comprises 15 residues. In DNA form, the CDR3 reads TGCGCCAGCAGTAGACAGCAAAATAGCAATCAGCCCCAGCATTTT. This sequence encodes CASSRQQNSNQPQHF.